One sample yielded the 30 T cell receptor beta chains listed below, sequenced in a study of T cell repertoires in aging, cancer and after chemotherapy. A mixed TRB-A/B primer pool amplified rearranged TRB by multiplex touch-down PCR. TCRdb processed the multiplex PCR reads anew with MiXCR; each CDR3 protein has one entry. The sample records about 8,700 distinct CDR3 sequences, roughly a third being singletons. The template was genomic DNA from peripheral blood, not RNA. The source material was blood. The source is a human donor in good health.

This rearrangement joins TRBV28 to TRBJ2-1, with 7 bases that match TRBD1. The germline V gene has CDR1 MDHEN and CDR2 SYDVKM. Trimming took 3 bases from V and 7 from J; bases not matched to a gene: 9. This CDR3 region has 15 residues. The CDR3 bases are TGTGCCAGCAGTTTCATGTCAGGGGGAGTGAATGAGCAGTTCTTC. It codes for CASSFMSGGVNEQFF.

Only a few counts were recorded for this clonotype. The chain recombines TRBV20-1 with TRBJ2-3; D might be TRBD1 or TRBD2, each matching 5 bases. In germline, CDR1 is DFQATT, CDR2 SNEGSKA (reference sequence). The CDR3 is 15 residues long. V lost 3 bases, J lost 4 bases, and 17 bases lay in between. The CDR3 DNA reads as TGCAGTGCTAGTGTGGGACCTAGGACTGCAGATACGCAGTATTTT. This gives the protein CSASVGPRTADTQYF.

V gene TRBV27 combines with J gene TRBJ1-3; D not resolved. V lost 4 bases and J lost 4, with 11 bases in between. The length of the CDR3 is 14 residues. Per the germline V gene, CDR1 is MNHEY and CDR2 is SMNVEV (reference sequence). The CDR3 here is CASSSAVAGNTIYF. CDR3 in DNA: TGTGCCAGCAGTTCGGCGGTAGCCGGAAACACCATATATTTT.

This chain uses TRBV4-3 with TRBJ1-5, with D perhaps matching TRBD1 (5 bases). The germline V and J ends were trimmed by 0 bases and 1 base, with 7 bases remaining between them. This CDR3 has 15 residues. The germline V gene encodes CDR1 LGHNA and CDR2 YSLEER. DNA of the CDR3: TGCGCCAGCAGCCAAGATTGGGGGAGCAATCAGCCCCAGCATTTT. This codes for CASSQDWGSNQPQHF.

The chain couples TRBV7-3 to TRBJ1-5, with 9 bases lining up with TRBD1. J was trimmed by 9 bases and V by 2 bases; bases with no gene match: 5. In germline, CDR1 is SGHTA, CDR2 FQGTGA. The CDR3 loop spans 14 amino acids. This CDR3 is CASSLGTGPVPQHF. The DNA of the CDR3 is TGTGCCAGCAGCTTAGGGACAGGGCCCGTGCCCCAGCATTTT.

The chain links TRBV12-3 or TRBV12-4 to TRBJ2-2; no reliable D call. V was clipped by 3 bases and J by 3 bases, with 11 bases between them. There are 15 residues in the CDR3. CDR3 region: CASSFRRPYTGELFF. The CDR3 nucleotides read TGTGCCAGCAGTTTCCGGCGGCCTTACACCGGGGAGCTGTTTTTT.

V gene TRBV7-2 combines with J gene TRBJ2-1; D ambiguous. The germline V gene has CDR1 SGHTA and CDR2 FQGNSA. V was shortened by 5 bases and J by 7 bases, with 21 bases between the two germline ends. The CDR3 totals 16 residues. The CDR3 region has the DNA TGTGCCAGCAGCCAAGATCAGACACTGAACTTAAATGAGCAGTTCTTC. It codes for CASSQDQTLNLNEQFF.

The CDR3 coding sequence is TGCGCCAGCCTGGATAGGGAGATGAACACTGAAGCTTTCTTT. This sequence encodes CASLDREMNTEAFF. The V and J genes are TRBV10-2 and TRBJ1-1; no reliable D call. CDR1 and CDR2 from the germline V gene are WSHSY and SAAADI. Deletions cut 8 bases from V and 0 bases from J, with 13 bases between. This CDR3 is 14 amino acids long.

The chain combines TRBV7-9 with TRBJ1-2, with a weak D call TRBD1 (5 bases). Germline CDR1 SEHNR, CDR2 FQNEAQ (reference sequence). The CDR3 runs 16 residues. The V end was cut by 1 base, the J end by 4 bases, with 16 bases between. CDR3 DNA: TGTGCCAGCAGCTTAGATGTGCGGGGCCGTAGCTATGGCTACACCTTC. Protein sequence: CASSLDVRGRSYGYTF. Full variable domain (rest looked up from reference TRBV7-9 and TRBJ1-2): DTGVSQNPRHKITKRGQNVTFRCDPISEHNRLYWYRQTLGQGPEFLTYFQNEAQLEKSRLLSDRFSAERPKGSFSTLEIQRTEQGDSAMYLCASSLDVRGRSYGYTFGSGTRLTVV.

The chain uses TRBV19 and TRBJ2-1; 7 bases match TRBD1. CDR3 size: 16 residues. The germline V gene encodes CDR1 LNHDA and CDR2 SQIVND (reference sequence). V trimming: 5 bases; J trimming: 3 bases; junction bases outside the gene matches: 10. CDR3 in DNA: TGTGCCAGTAGTCTTCTACAGGGGCCAAACTACAATGAGCAGTTCTTC. Translating gives CASSLLQGPNYNEQFF.

J is TRBJ1-1 and V is TRBV20-1; TRBD1 agrees at 10 bases. CDR1 DFQATT and CDR2 SNEGSKA come from the germline V gene (reference sequence). The length of the CDR3 is 15 residues. Trimming took 4 bases from V and 10 from J; bases not matched to a gene: 15. CDR3 protein: CSAIQPRQGAVGAFF. The CDR3 DNA sequence: TGCAGTGCTATCCAGCCCCGACAGGGGGCGGTCGGAGCTTTCTTT.

This chain connects TRBV11-2 to TRBJ1-4; possible D gene TRBD1, 6 bases. V was shortened by 5 bases and J by 8 bases, with 15 bases between the two germline ends. The CDR3 runs 14 residues. In germline, CDR1 is SGHAT, CDR2 FQNNGV. The CDR3 region is CASSLGTLGEKLFF. For the CDR3, the DNA is TGTGCCAGCAGCCTCGGGACACTCGGGGAAAAACTGTTTTTT.

On this clonotype: A junction end diverges from the germline sequence, so it may reflect a read error. CDR3 residues: CASEGGALSYEQYF. In DNA form, the CDR3 reads TGTGCCAGCGAGGGGGGGGCGCTTTCCTACGAGCAGTACTTC. The rearrangement uses TRBV5-1 and TRBJ2-7, with a weak D call TRBD2 (7 bases). The CDR3 sequence is 14 residues long. The germline gives CDR1 SGHRS, CDR2 YFSETQ.

This clonotype is a singleton in its sample. V and J are TRBV6-5 and TRBJ2-1; 14 nucleotides line up with TRBD2. Germline CDR1 is MNHEY and CDR2 is SVGAGI. The CDR3 extends over 18 amino acids. The V and J ends lost 11 bases and 5 bases, in that order; junction bases with no gene match: 17. CDR3 loop: CACNGWGLAGVFDNEQFF. The CDR3 region has the DNA TGTGCCTGCAATGGGTGGGGACTAGCGGGAGTGTTTGACAATGAGCAGTTCTTC.

The J gene is TRBJ1-4, the V gene TRBV27; tentatively, D is TRBD1 (5 bases). The ends were cut back, 6 bases at V and 3 bases at J, with 17 bases in the middle. The CDR3 has 16 amino acids. CDR1 MNHEY and CDR2 SMNVEV come from the germline V gene (reference sequence). CDR3 sequence: CASRGRRVSSNEKLFF. DNA for the CDR3: TGTGCCAGCAGGGGACGCAGGGTTTCATCTAATGAAAAACTGTTTTTT.

This clonotype was detected a few times. V usage is TRBV30 and J usage is TRBJ2-1; 13 bases align to TRBD2. Germline CDR1 GTSNPN, CDR2 SVGIG (reference sequence). The CDR3 loop spans 16 amino acids. V shed 2 bases and J 1 base; nucleotides not matched to a gene: 2. The chain's CDR3 is CAWSLGLAGSYNEQFF. The CDR3 bases are TGTGCCTGGAGTTTGGGACTAGCGGGGTCCTACAATGAGCAGTTCTTC.

J is TRBJ1-2 and V is TRBV6-1; D perhaps matches TRBD1 (5 bases). The length of the CDR3 is 20 residues. The V gene lost 8 bases and the J gene lost 9 bases, with 40 bases spanning the gap. The germline V gene encodes CDR1 MNHNS and CDR2 SASEGT. The CDR3 spells CASSGPKGIRSGGLGRSYTF. Here the CDR3 DNA reads TGTGCCAGCTCGGGTCCAAAGGGAATTCGAAGTGGGGGATTGGGCCGCAGCTACACCTTC.

J is TRBJ1-5 and V is TRBV12-3 or TRBV12-4; D gene unclear. The CDR3 is 19 amino acids. Trimming removed 9 bases at V and 2 bases at J, with 29 bases between. CDR3 loop: CASPPGWTDGFKGNQPQHF. CDR3 DNA sequence: TGTGCCAGTCCCCCGGGGTGGACGGATGGTTTTAAGGGCAATCAGCCCCAGCATTTT.

This clonotype was found a few times. This chain links TRBV5-5 with TRBJ2-1; no definite D call. V lost 3 bases and J 5 bases, leaving 3 bases between the germline ends. The CDR3 loop spans 11 amino acids. Germline-derived CDR1 and CDR2 are SGHKS and YYEKEE (reference sequence). CDR3 in amino acids: CASSWDNEQFF. As DNA, the CDR3 is TGTGCCAGCAGCTGGGACAATGAGCAGTTCTTC.

This clonotype has more than one count but fewer than ten. This chain joins TRBV30 and TRBJ2-3; 9 bases line up with TRBD2. V gave up 7 bases and J gave up 3 bases; unmatched junction bases: 8. Per the germline V gene, CDR1 is GTSNPN and CDR2 is SVGIG (reference sequence). This CDR3 region has 14 residues. This CDR3 reads CASGRGGVTDTQYF. CDR3 nucleotide sequence: TGTGCCTCGGGGCGGGGGGGCGTAACAGATACGCAGTATTTT.

This clonotype has a handful of counts. The chain couples TRBV11-1 to TRBJ2-1, with D perhaps matching TRBD2 (6 bases). V was clipped by 3 bases and J by 0 bases, with 21 bases between them. This CDR3 spans 19 amino acids. The germline CDR1 and CDR2 sequences are SGHAT and FQDESV (reference sequence). CDR3 sequence reads: CASSFRSASERSSYNEQFF. The DNA for the CDR3 is TGTGCCAGCAGCTTTAGGTCGGCTAGCGAGAGGAGCTCCTACAATGAGCAGTTCTTC.

This clonotype was counted between two and nine times. This chain connects TRBV6-1 to TRBJ2-7, with D uncertain. Per germline, CDR1 MNHNS and CDR2 SASEGT. There are 12 residues in the CDR3. Trimming cost V 2 bases and J 8 bases, with 10 bases left between them. CDR3 coding DNA: TGTGCCAGCAGTGAACCCCCCTTAAAGCAGTACTTC. Translating it yields CASSEPPLKQYF.

By proportion, this clonotype is medium-sized. The chain carries TRBV20-1 and TRBJ1-1, with TRBD1 as a possible D gene (5 bases). Germline CDR1 DFQATT, CDR2 SNEGSKA (reference sequence). The CDR3 is made up of 13 amino acids. V was trimmed by 7 bases and J by 1 base, leaving 13 bases between them. CDR3 amino acids: CSEGTVRNTEAFF. The DNA of the CDR3 is TGCAGTGAAGGGACGGTACGGAACACTGAAGCTTTCTTT.

Judged by abundance, this clonotype is medium-sized (0.01 to 0.1%). The chain uses TRBV29-1 and TRBJ2-5; no definite D call. The germline CDR1 and CDR2 sequences are SQVTM and ANQGSEA. V dropped 3 bases and J dropped 13 bases, with 15 bases sitting between them. The CDR3 covers 11 residues. CDR3 sequence: CSVDLLAIAYF. The CDR3 region has the DNA TGCAGCGTTGACCTATTAGCAATCGCGTACTTC.

The CDR3 DNA reads TGTGCCAGCAGCTTAGCCCCGGGGACAGGAGGAGGCTACACCTTC. Its protein product is CASSLAPGTGGGYTF. The chain recombines TRBV7-9 with TRBJ1-2; 8 bases agree with TRBD1. V lost 0 bases and J lost 8; bases outside the gene matches: 8. The CDR3 totals 15 residues. Per the germline V gene, CDR1 is SEHNR and CDR2 is FQNEAQ (reference sequence). Full variable domain (missing parts from reference TRBV7-9 and TRBJ1-2): DTGVSQNPRHKITKRGQNVTFRCDPISEHNRLYWYRQTLGQGPEFLTYFQNEAQLEKSRLLSDRFSAERPKGSFSTLEIQRTEQGDSAMYLCASSLAPGTGGGYTFGSGTRLTVV.

This clonotype was found a few times. The chain employs TRBV12-3 or TRBV12-4 and TRBJ2-2; a possible D gene is TRBD1 (6 bases). CDR3 length equals 14 residues. The ends were cut back, 5 bases at V and 7 bases at J, with 14 bases in the middle. The CDR3 loop is CASSTIQGSGELFF. DNA of the CDR3: TGTGCCAGCAGTACGATACAGGGCAGCGGGGAGCTGTTTTTT.

This clonotype was seen a few times. CDR3 coding DNA: TGTGCCTGGAGTGTTTTGTCTAGCAATCAGCCCCAGCATTTT. Translated, it gives CAWSVLSSNQPQHF. The rearrangement joins TRBV30 to TRBJ1-5; no definite D call. Germline loops: CDR1 GTSNPN, CDR2 SVGIG (reference sequence). V was clipped by 0 bases and J by 0 bases, with 6 bases between them. CDR3 size: 14 residues.

V and J are TRBV4-1 and TRBJ2-4, with no clear D. Germline V gene data show CDR1 as MGHRA and CDR2 as YSYEKL. Trimming left V 0 bases short and J 0 bases short, with 6 bases between. The CDR3 runs to 15 residues. The CDR3: CASSQEVLAKNIQYF. The DNA of the CDR3 is TGCGCCAGCAGCCAAGAAGTTCTAGCCAAAAACATTCAGTACTTC.

The CDR3, as DNA: TGCAGTGCAGGGAATTCGGCTGAGCAGTTCTTC. Translating gives CSAGNSAEQFF. The chain uses TRBV20-1 and TRBJ2-1, with D unresolved. This CDR3 has 11 residues. The germline V gene has CDR1 DFQATT and CDR2 SNEGSKA (reference sequence). V was trimmed by 6 bases and J by 9 bases, leaving 12 bases between them.

This clonotype qualifies as medium-sized. The chain carries TRBV6-1 and TRBJ1-2, with 9 bases identical to TRBD1. Trimming cost V 4 bases and J 5 bases; bases outside gene matches: 2. CDR3 length: 13 residues. CDR1 is MNHNS and CDR2 is SASEGT in the germline V gene. The chain's CDR3 is CASSGGTGYGYTF. The CDR3 DNA follows: TGTGCCAGCAGTGGAGGGACAGGGTATGGCTACACCTTC.